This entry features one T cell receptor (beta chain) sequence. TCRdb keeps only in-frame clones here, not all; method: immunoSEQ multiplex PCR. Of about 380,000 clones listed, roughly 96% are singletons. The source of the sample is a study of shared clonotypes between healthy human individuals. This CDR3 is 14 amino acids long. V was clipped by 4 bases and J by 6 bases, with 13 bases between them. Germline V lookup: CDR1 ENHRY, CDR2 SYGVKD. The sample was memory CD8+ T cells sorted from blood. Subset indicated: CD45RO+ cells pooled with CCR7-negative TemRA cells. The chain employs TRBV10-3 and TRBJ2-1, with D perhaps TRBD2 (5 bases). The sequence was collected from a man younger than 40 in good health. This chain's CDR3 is CAISGGLAANEQFF. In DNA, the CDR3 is TGTGCCATCAGTGGAGGGCTAGCAGCCAATGAGCAGTTCTTC.